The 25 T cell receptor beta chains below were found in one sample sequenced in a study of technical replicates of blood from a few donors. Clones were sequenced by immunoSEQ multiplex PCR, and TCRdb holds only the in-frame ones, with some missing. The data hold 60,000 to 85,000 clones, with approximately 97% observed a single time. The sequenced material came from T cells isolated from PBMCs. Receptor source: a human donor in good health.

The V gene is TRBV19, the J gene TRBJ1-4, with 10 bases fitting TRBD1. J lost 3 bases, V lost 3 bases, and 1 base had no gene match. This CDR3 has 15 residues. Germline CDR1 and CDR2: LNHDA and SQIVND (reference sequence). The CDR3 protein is CASSIGTGANEKLFF. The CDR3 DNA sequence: TGTGCCAGTAGTATCGGGACAGGGGCTAATGAAAAACTGTTTTTT. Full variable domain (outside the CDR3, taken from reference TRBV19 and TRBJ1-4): DGGITQSPKYLFRKEGQNVTLSCEQNLNHDAMYWYRQDPGQGLRLIYYSQIVNDFQKGDIAEGYSVSREKKESFPLTVTSAQKNPTAFYLCASSIGTGANEKLFFGSGTQLSVL.

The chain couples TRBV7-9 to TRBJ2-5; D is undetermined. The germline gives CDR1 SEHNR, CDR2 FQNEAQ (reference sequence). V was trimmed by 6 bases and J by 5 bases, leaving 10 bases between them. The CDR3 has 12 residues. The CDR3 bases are TGTGCCAGCAGGAACCTCGGGGAGACCCAGTACTTC. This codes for CASRNLGETQYF.

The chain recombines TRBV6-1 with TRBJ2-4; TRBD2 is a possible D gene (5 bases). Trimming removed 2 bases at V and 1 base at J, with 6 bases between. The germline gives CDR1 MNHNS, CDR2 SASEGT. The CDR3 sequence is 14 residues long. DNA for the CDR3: TGTGCCAGCAGTGAAAGGGAGGCCAAAAACATTCAGTACTTC. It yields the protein CASSEREAKNIQYF.

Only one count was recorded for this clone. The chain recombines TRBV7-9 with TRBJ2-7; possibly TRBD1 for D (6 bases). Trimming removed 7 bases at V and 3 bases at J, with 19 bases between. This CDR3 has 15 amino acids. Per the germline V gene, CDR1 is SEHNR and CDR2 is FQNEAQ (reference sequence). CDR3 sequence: CASTETWGRGYEQYF. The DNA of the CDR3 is TGTGCCAGCACCGAGACCTGGGGCAGGGGCTACGAGCAGTACTTC. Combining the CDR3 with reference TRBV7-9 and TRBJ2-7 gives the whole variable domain DTGVSQNPRHKITKRGQNVTFRCDPISEHNRLYWYRQTLGQGPEFLTYFQNEAQLEKSRLLSDRFSAERPKGSFSTLEIQRTEQGDSAMYLCASTETWGRGYEQYFGPGTRLTVT.

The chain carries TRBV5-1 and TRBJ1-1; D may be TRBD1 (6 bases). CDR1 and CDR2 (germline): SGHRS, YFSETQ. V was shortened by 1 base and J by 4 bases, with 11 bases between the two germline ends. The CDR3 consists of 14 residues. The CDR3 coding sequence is TGCGCCAGCAGCTTGACACGGGGGGCCACTGAAGCTTTCTTT. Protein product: CASSLTRGATEAFF.

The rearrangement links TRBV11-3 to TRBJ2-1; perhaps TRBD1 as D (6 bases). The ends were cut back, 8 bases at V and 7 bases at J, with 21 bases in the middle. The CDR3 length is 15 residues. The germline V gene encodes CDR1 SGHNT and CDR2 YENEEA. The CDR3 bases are TGTGCCAGCGGGATGCTCGATCTCCAGGGGAATGAGCAGTTCTTC. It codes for CASGMLDLQGNEQFF.

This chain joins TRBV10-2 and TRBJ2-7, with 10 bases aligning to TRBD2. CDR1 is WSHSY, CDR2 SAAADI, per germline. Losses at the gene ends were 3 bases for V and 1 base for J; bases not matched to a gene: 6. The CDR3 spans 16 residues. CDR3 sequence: CASSELAGSKSYEQYF. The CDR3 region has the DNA TGCGCCAGCAGTGAACTAGCGGGGTCGAAATCCTACGAGCAGTACTTC.

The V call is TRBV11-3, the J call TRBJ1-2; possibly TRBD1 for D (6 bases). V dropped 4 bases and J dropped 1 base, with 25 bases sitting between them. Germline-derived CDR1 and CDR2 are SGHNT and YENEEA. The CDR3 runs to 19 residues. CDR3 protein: CASSSGQASRGGVNYGYTF. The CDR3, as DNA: TGTGCCAGCAGCTCGGGCCAAGCCTCCAGAGGGGGAGTTAACTATGGCTACACCTTC.

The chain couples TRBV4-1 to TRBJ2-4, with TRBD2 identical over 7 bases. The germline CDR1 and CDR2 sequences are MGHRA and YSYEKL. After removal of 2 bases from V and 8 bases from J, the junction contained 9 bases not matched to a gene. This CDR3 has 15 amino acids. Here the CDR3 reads CASSQSGTAGDIQYF. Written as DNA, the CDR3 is TGCGCCAGCAGCCAATCCGGGACGGCGGGGGACATTCAGTACTTC.

This chain's CDR3 is CASSLGGAGANTIYF. The DNA for the CDR3 is TGCGCCAGCAGCTTGGGTGGGGCCGGTGCAAACACCATATATTTT. The chain uses TRBV5-1 and TRBJ1-3; a possible D gene is TRBD1 (5 bases). Germline CDR1 and CDR2: SGHRS and YFSETQ. This CDR3 is built from 15 residues. V was cut by 0 bases and J by 6 bases, with 13 bases left in between.

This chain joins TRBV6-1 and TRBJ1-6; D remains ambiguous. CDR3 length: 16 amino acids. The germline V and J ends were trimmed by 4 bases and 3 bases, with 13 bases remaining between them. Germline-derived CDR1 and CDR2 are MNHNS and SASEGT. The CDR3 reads CASSVGGLSYNSPLHF. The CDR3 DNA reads TGTGCCAGCAGTGTGGGAGGATTAAGCTATAATTCACCCCTCCACTTT.

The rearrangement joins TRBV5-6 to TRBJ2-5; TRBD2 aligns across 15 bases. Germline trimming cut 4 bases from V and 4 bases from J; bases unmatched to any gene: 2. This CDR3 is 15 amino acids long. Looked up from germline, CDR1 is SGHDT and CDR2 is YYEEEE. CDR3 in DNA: TGTGCCAGCAGCCTGGGACTAGCGGGGGGAGAGACCCAGTACTTC. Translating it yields CASSLGLAGGETQYF. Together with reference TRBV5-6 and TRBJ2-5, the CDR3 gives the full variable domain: DAGVTQSPTHLIKTRGQQVTLRCSPKSGHDTVSWYQQALGQGPQFIFQYYEEEERQRGNFPDRFSGHQFPNYSSELNVNALLLGDSALYLCASSLGLAGGETQYFGPGTRLLVL.

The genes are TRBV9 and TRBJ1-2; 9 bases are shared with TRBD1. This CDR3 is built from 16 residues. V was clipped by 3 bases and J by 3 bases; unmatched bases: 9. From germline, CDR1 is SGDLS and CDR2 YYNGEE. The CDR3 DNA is TGTGCCAGCAGCGGAGACGGACAGGGGTATGACTATGGCTACACCTTC. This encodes CASSGDGQGYDYGYTF.

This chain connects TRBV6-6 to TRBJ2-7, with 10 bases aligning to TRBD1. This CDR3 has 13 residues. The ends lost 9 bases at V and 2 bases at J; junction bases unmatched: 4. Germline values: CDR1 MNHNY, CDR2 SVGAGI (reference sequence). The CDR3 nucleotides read TGTGCCAGTGGGGACAGGGGCGCCTACGAGCAGTACTTC. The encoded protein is CASGDRGAYEQYF.

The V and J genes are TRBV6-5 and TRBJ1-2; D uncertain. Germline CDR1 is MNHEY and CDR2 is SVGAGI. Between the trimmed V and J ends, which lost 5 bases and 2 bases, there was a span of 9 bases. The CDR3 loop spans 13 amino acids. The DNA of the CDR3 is TGTGCCAGCAGTCCTGCCGAGAACTATGGCTACACCTTC. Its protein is CASSPAENYGYTF.

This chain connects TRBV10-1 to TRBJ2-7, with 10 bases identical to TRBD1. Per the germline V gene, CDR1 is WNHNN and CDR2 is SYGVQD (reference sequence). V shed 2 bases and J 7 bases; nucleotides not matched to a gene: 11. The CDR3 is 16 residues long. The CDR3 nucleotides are TGCGCCAGCAGTGAGATCCGGGACAGGGGTCCCGGAGAGCAGTACTTC. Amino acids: CASSEIRDRGPGEQYF.

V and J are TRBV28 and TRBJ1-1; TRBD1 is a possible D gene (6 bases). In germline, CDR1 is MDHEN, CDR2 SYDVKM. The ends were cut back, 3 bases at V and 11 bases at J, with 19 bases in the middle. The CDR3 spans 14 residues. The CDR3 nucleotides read TGTGCCAGCAGTTTTTCAACAGGGACCCTTGGGGCTTTCTTT. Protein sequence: CASSFSTGTLGAFF.

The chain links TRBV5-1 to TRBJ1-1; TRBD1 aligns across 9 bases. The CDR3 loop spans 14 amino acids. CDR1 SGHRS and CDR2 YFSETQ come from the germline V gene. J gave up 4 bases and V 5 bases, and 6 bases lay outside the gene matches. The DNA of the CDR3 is TGCGCCAGCAGACAGGGGGCGCGTTTCACTGAAGCTTTCTTT. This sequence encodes CASRQGARFTEAFF.

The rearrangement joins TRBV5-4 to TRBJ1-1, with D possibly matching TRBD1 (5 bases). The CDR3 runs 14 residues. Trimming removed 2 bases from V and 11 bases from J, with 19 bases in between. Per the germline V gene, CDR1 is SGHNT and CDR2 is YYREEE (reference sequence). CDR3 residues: CASSFEPRTGEAFF. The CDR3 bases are TGTGCCAGCAGCTTTGAGCCCCGAACGGGGGAGGCTTTCTTT.

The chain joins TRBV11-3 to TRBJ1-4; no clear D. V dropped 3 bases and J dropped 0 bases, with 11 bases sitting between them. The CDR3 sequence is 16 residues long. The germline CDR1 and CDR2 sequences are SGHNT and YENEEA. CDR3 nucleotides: TGTGCCAGCAGCTTGGGCCACAGAACAACTAATGAAAAACTGTTTTTT. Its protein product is CASSLGHRTTNEKLFF.

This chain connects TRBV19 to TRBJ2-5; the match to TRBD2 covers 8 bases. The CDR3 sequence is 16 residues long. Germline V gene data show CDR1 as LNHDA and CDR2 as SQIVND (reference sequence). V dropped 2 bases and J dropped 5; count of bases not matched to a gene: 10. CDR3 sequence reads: CASSISGTSLAETQYF. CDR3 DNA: TGTGCCAGTAGTATATCCGGGACTAGTTTAGCGGAGACCCAGTACTTC.

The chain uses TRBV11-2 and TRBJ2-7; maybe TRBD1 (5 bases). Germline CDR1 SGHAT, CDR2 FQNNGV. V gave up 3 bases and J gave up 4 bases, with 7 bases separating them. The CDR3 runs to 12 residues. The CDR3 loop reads CASSFRVYEQYF. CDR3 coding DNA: TGTGCCAGCAGCTTCAGGGTTTACGAGCAGTACTTC.

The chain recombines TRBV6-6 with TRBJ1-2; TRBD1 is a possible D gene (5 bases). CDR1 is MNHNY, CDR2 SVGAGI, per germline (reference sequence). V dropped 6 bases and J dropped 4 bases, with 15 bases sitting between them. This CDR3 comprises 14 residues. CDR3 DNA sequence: TGTGCCAGCAGAACTGGGCAGGGAGGCTATGGCTACACCTTC. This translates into CASRTGQGGYGYTF.

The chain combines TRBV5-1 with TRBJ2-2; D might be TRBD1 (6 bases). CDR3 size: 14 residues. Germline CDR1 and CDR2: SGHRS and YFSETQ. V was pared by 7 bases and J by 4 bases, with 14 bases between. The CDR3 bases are TGCGCCAGCGGTCAATCAGGGGTCACCGGGGAGCTGTTTTTT. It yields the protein CASGQSGVTGELFF.

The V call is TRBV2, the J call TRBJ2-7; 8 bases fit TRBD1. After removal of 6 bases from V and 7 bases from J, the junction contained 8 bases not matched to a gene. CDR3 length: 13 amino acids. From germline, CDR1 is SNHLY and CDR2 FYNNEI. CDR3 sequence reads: CASRATGVGEQYF. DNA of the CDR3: TGTGCCAGCAGGGCGACAGGGGTGGGAGAGCAGTACTTC. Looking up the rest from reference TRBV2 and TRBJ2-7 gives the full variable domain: EPEVTQTPSHQVTQMGQEVILRCVPISNHLYFYWYRQILGQKVEFLVSFYNNEISEKSEIFDDQFSVERPDGSNFTLKIRSTKLEDSAMYFCASRATGVGEQYFGPGTRLTVT.